Presented here are 18 T cell receptor beta chains from one specimen sequenced in a study of tumor-infiltrating lymphocytes in primary liver carcinoma. Unsorted whole blood served as the source of blood RNA, and germline DNA was extracted as well. Priming with a constant-region primer yielded TCR beta cDNA from about 500 ng total RNA. Libraries of TCR beta came from three nested multiplex PCR rounds with slightly modified ARM-PCR. Forward primers for TRBV1-TRBV30 and a C-beta reverse primer served the first two PCR rounds, at around 11 cycles each. Each CDR3 protein is one row after TCRdb ran MiXCR on the multiplex PCR reads. Of approximately 330,000 distinct CDR3 sequences listed, around 60% are singletons. The sequenced sample consisted of peripheral blood. The receptors shown here come from a man aged 40-49 years with primary liver carcinoma and hepatitis B virus infection.

The gene calls are TRBV14 and TRBJ2-5; 12 bases are shared with TRBD2. From germline, CDR1 is SGHDN and CDR2 FVKESK. This CDR3 has 16 residues. V shed 3 bases, J shed 2 bases, and the junction held 4 bases outside the gene matches. The CDR3 region is CASSHRLAGVQETQYF. CDR3 nucleotides: TGTGCCAGCAGCCATCGACTAGCGGGAGTGCAAGAGACCCAGTACTTC.

This clonotype has a single count. Compared with germline, one end of the junction differs, possibly owing to a read error. CDR3 residues: CASSAGGLGTDMQYF. The CDR3 bases are TGTGCCAGCAGCGCAGGAGGGCTGGGCACAGATATGCAGTATTTT. The chain combines TRBV28 with TRBJ2-3; D is perhaps TRBD2 (6 bases). The CDR3 is 15 residues long. CDR1 is MDHEN, CDR2 SYDVKM, per germline.

V is TRBV30 and J is TRBJ2-7; D possibly corresponds to TRBD1 (6 bases). V was cut by 5 bases and J by 2 bases, with 10 bases left in between. This CDR3 is 12 amino acids long. Per germline, CDR1 GTSNPN and CDR2 SVGIG (reference sequence). The CDR3 loop reads CAWGQNTYEQYF. DNA of the CDR3: TGTGCCTGGGGACAGAACACCTACGAGCAGTACTTC.

Notes on this clonotype: This may stem from a read error, because a much larger clone lies one nucleotide away. V gene TRBV4-1 combines with J gene TRBJ2-4, with D possibly TRBD2 on 5 matching bases. Looked up from germline, CDR1 is MGHRA and CDR2 is YSYEKL. The CDR3 is made up of 17 amino acids. CDR3 residues: CASSQVTETLAKNVQYF. As DNA, the CDR3 is TGCGCCAGCAGCCAAGTCACAGAAACTCTAGCCAAAAACGTTCAGTACTTC.

The chain combines TRBV12-2 with TRBJ2-7. TRBV12-2 is a listed pseudogene. This CDR3 has 14 amino acids. The CDR3 here is CASRLAGYVYEQYF. In DNA, the CDR3 is TGTGCAAGTCGCTTAGCGGGATACGTCTACGAGCAGTACTTC.

This clonotype was observed a few times. J is TRBJ2-1 and V is TRBV28; 7 bases are shared with TRBD1. The CDR3 spans 17 residues. V was clipped by 4 bases and J by 2 bases; unmatched bases: 11. Germline loops: CDR1 MDHEN, CDR2 SYDVKM. The chain's CDR3 is CASSSIWTGRPYNEQFF. CDR3 bases: TGTGCCAGCAGTTCTATCTGGACAGGTCGTCCCTACAATGAGCAGTTCTTC.

This clonotype was seen more than once but under ten times. A much larger clone differs from this one at a single base, so this may be a read error. The chain combines TRBV4-1 with TRBJ2-6; D uncertain. The CDR3 sequence is 17 residues long. The V gene's germline CDR1 is MGHRA and CDR2 YSYEKL. The CDR3 spells CTSSQEERVSGANVLTF. As DNA, the CDR3 is TGCACCAGCAGCCAAGAAGAACGGGTCTCTGGGGCCAACGTCCTGACTTTC.

This chain links TRBV30 with TRBJ2-7, with TRBD1 matching over 9 bases. Germline-derived CDR1 and CDR2 are GTSNPN and SVGIG (reference sequence). V gave up 5 bases and J gave up 8 bases; unmatched junction bases: 4. The CDR3 extends over 11 amino acids. The CDR3 here is CAWDGTGKQYF. The DNA for the CDR3 is TGTGCCTGGGACGGGACAGGGAAGCAGTACTTC.

In its sample, this clonotype was seen a few times. The rearrangement joins TRBV30 to TRBJ1-1; tentative D call: TRBD1 (5 bases). This CDR3 spans 13 amino acids. The V end was cut by 0 bases, the J end by 3 bases, with 8 bases between. Germline values: CDR1 GTSNPN, CDR2 SVGIG (reference sequence). The DNA of the CDR3 is TGTGCCTGGAGTGTACAAGGGGACACTGAAGCTTTCTTT. It encodes CAWSVQGDTEAFF.

This chain uses TRBV5-6 with TRBJ1-1; no clear D. Trimming pared 4 bases from V and 5 bases from J, leaving 21 bases between. The germline V gene has CDR1 SGHDT and CDR2 YYEEEE. The length of the CDR3 is 16 residues. In DNA form, the CDR3 reads TGTGCCAGCAGCCTTCGGATGGGCATTCTGGGAACTGAAGCTTTCTTT. Translation gives CASSLRMGILGTEAFF.

Turning to this clonotype: Given a much more abundant clone one base away, this may be a read error. The V gene is TRBV11-2, the J gene TRBJ1-1; no clear D. The CDR3 sequence is 14 residues long. The germline V gene has CDR1 SGHAT and CDR2 FQNNGV. CDR3 protein: CANSQRDMNTEAFF. CDR3 DNA: TGCGCCAACAGCCAAAGAGATATGAACACTGAAGCTTTCTTT.

This clonotype was recorded at least ten times. The rearrangement uses TRBV12-3 or TRBV12-4 and TRBJ1-1; 9 positions match TRBD1. The CDR3 loop spans 16 amino acids. V lost 6 bases, J lost 0 bases, and 8 bases stayed unmatched. The CDR3: CASSPHTGGVNTEAFF. CDR3 sequence (DNA): TGTGCCAGCAGCCCTCACACAGGGGGCGTGAACACTGAAGCTTTCTTT.

This clonotype was found many times. The V call is TRBV29-1, the J call TRBJ2-3; 7 nucleotides line up with TRBD2. Germline values: CDR1 SQVTM, CDR2 ANQGSEA. The CDR3 sequence is 14 residues long. The V gene end was trimmed by 4 bases and the J gene end by 4 bases; junction bases not matched to a gene: 8. The CDR3 bases are TGCAGCGTTGGGGCGGGAGTCCGCCCAGATACGCAGTATTTT. Translating it yields CSVGAGVRPDTQYF.

Worth noting for this clonotype: Mismatch with germline at one junction end may stem from a read error. The genes are TRBV6-5 and TRBJ2-3, with TRBD2 matching over 9 bases. From germline, CDR1 is MNHEY and CDR2 SVGAGI. The CDR3 contains 16 residues. The CDR3 nucleotides are TGTGTCAGCAGTCGGACTAGCGCTTGGAGCACAGATACGCAGTATTTT. Encoded protein: CVSSRTSAWSTDTQYF.

Of note for this clonotype: A much larger clone differs by one base, so this may be a read error. The chain is built from TRBV6-6 and TRBJ2-3; 9 positions agree with TRBD2. This CDR3 contains 17 residues. Germline CDR1 MNHNY, CDR2 SVGAGI (reference sequence). The CDR3 nucleotides read TGTGCCAGCAGTTACATTCCTAGCGGGACCAGCACAGATTCGCAGTATTTT. Translating it yields CASSYIPSGTSTDSQYF.

The CDR3: CASSLGFGGTEAFF. The CDR3, as DNA: TGTGCCAGCAGCTTAGGCTTCGGGGGCACTGAAGCTTTCTTT. V gene TRBV13 combines with J gene TRBJ1-1; weak D call: TRBD1 (5 bases). V was clipped by 0 bases and J by 4 bases, with 9 bases between them. The germline V gene encodes CDR1 PRHDT and CDR2 FYEKMQ (reference sequence). The CDR3 loop spans 14 amino acids. Drawing the rest from reference TRBV13 and TRBJ1-1, the complete variable domain is AAGVIQSPRHLIKEKRETATLKCYPIPRHDTVYWYQQGPGQDPQFLISFYEKMQSDKGSIPDRFSAQQFSDYHSELNMSSLELGDSALYFCASSLGFGGTEAFFGQGTRLTVV.

The sample holds a few counts of this clonotype. This chain links TRBV14 with TRBJ1-6; the D is unclear. Looked up from germline, CDR1 is SGHDN and CDR2 is FVKESK. The CDR3 length is 19 residues. Trimming left V 2 bases short and J 7 bases short, with 24 bases between. CDR3 in amino acids: CASSQRRIEQNVLNSPLHF. CDR3 nucleotide sequence: TGTGCCAGCAGCCAAAGGAGGATTGAACAGAATGTATTAAATTCACCCCTCCACTTT.

A note on this clonotype: At one of its ends the junction is not consistent with the germline gene, which may arise from a read error. This chain joins TRBV4-3 and TRBJ2-3, with 8 bases identical to TRBD2. The CDR3 covers 16 residues. Looked up from germline, CDR1 is LGHNA and CDR2 is YSLEER. CDR3 DNA: TGCGCCAACAGCCAGCGAGCGGGAGTCTTTACAGATCCGCAGTATTTT. Its translation is CANSQRAGVFTDPQYF.